This T cell receptor beta chain was profiled in a study of blood T cell repertoires in COVID-19. The wider study: Sites across the United States, Italy and Spain contributed samples from acute and convalescent COVID-19. Sources were T cells, B-cell-depleted T cells, or PBMCs; the material itself was cDNA or gDNA.

In the original workflow: Estimates of nucleated cell counts were drawn from the amplification of reference gene primers. The protocol was immunoSEQ multiplex PCR, while the TCRdb copy is restricted to in-frame clones and leaves out a portion. The V and J calls and clone size come from that table; D and trimming were worked out from the DNA. This repertoire shows nearly 200,000 clones, more than 70% found once; its top ten account for approximately 5.6%. This CDR3 has 14 residues. After removal of 1 base from V and 4 bases from J, the junction contained 3 bases not matched to a gene. Germline CDR1 is SGHAT and CDR2 is FQNNGV.

The specimen sequenced was peripheral blood. This receptor was identified in a woman between 35 and 50 years old who had recovered from COVID-19. This sequence joins TRBV11-2 and TRBJ2-5; the match to TRBD2 covers 7 bases. The CDR3 DNA is TGTGCCAGCAGCTTAGCGGGAGGTGTAGAGACCCAGTACTTC. Its translation is CASSLAGGVETQYF.